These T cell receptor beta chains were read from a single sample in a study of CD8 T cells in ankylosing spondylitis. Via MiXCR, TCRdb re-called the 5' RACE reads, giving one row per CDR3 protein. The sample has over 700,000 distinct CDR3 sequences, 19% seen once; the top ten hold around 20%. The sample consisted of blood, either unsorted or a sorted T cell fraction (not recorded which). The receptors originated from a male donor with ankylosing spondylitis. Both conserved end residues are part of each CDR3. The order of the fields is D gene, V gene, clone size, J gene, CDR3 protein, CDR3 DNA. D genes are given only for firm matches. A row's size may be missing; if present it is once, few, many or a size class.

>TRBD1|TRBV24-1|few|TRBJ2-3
CATSDPRTGVDTQYF
TGTGCCACCAGTGATCCGAGGACAGGGGTGGATACGCAGTATTTT
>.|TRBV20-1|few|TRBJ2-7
CSAVPGIYEQYF
TGCAGTGCTGTCCCGGGGATCTACGAGCAGTACTTC
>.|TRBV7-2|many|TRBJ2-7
CASSLMGSSYEQYF
TGTGCCAGCAGCTTAATGGGGTCCTCCTACGAGCAGTACTTC
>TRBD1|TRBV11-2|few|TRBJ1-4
CASSLGTTRQGSNEKLFF
TGTGCCAGCAGCTTAGGCACCACCCGACAGGGCTCTAATGAAAAACTGTTTTTT
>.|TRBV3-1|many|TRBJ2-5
CASSQDKTQYF
TGTGCCAGCAGCCAAGATAAGACCCAGTACTTC
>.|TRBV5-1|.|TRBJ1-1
CASSLASGTPNTEAFF
TGCGCCAGCAGCTTGGCCTCCGGCACCCCGAACACTGAAGCTTTCTTT
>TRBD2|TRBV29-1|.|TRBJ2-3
CSVRTSGAGGTQYF
TGCAGCGTTAGGACTAGCGGGGCCGGGGGTACGCAGTATTTT
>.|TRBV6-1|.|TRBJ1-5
CASSEGTVNQPQHF
TGTGCCAGCAGTGAAGGGACCGTCAATCAGCCCCAGCATTTT
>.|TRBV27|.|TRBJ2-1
CASSFNRDEQFF
TGTGCCAGCAGTTTTAATCGTGATGAGCAGTTCTTC
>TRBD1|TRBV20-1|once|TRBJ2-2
CSASGQGADTGELFF
TGCAGTGCTAGCGGACAGGGGGCCGACACCGGGGAGCTGTTTTTT